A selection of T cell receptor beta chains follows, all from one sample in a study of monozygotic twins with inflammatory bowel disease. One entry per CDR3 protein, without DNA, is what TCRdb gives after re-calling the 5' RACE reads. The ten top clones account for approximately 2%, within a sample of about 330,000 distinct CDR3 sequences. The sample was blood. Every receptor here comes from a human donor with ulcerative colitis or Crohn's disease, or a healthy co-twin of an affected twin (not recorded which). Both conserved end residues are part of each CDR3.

CDR3: CASSQSGPREQFF; V: TRBV3-1; J: TRBJ2-1
CDR3: CASSQVRARTDTQYF; V: TRBV7-8; J: TRBJ2-3
CDR3: CASSNRDRSEQYF; V: TRBV14; J: TRBJ2-7
CDR3: CASSLEKSQYF; V: TRBV5-1; J: TRBJ2-5
CDR3: CASSWGEKGKLLF; V: TRBV5-1; J: TRBJ1-4
CDR3: CASSLEGDSYQPQHF; V: TRBV5-1; J: TRBJ1-5
CDR3: CASSLGPGTASPGYTF; V: TRBV28; J: TRBJ1-2
CDR3: CASSLQATDTDTQYF; V: TRBV7-9; J: TRBJ2-3
CDR3: CASGRKSVGNTIYF; V: TRBV7-2; J: TRBJ1-3
CDR3: CASSPLGGSADTQYF; V: TRBV5-4; J: TRBJ2-3
CDR3: CSARGGRSNTEAFF; V: TRBV20-1; J: TRBJ1-1
CDR3: CASSGQGLAEQETQYF; V: TRBV9; J: TRBJ2-5
CDR3: CSAPMSAGELFF; V: TRBV20-1; J: TRBJ2-2
CDR3: CASSHRDMDEKLFF; V: TRBV12-3/TRBV12-4; J: TRBJ1-4
CDR3: CSAKTGGTEAFF; V: TRBV20-1; J: TRBJ1-1
CDR3: CSAWTALQGTDTQYF; V: TRBV29-1; J: TRBJ2-3
CDR3: CASSTDGSRGTEAFF; V: TRBV5-1; J: TRBJ1-1
CDR3: CASSLGATGQSGGKLFF; V: TRBV5-1; J: TRBJ1-4
CDR3: CASSGKTGGDGELFF; V: TRBV5-5; J: TRBJ2-2
CDR3: CAISGSFLQGLAGGGSYEQYF; V: TRBV10-3; J: TRBJ2-7
CDR3: CATSRYGTGRSGNTIYF; V: TRBV15; J: TRBJ1-3
CDR3: CSAGQGGWNSPLHF; V: TRBV20-1; J: TRBJ1-6
CDR3: CASSVNRGRSTEAFF; V: TRBV5-1; J: TRBJ1-1
CDR3: CASSDFGSEQFF; V: TRBV7-2; J: TRBJ2-1
CDR3: CASSYGSGLEKLFF; V: TRBV6-5; J: TRBJ1-4
CDR3: CASSLRDQPTDTQYF; V: TRBV12-3/TRBV12-4; J: TRBJ2-3
CDR3: CAIRSTDTQYF; V: TRBV10-3; J: TRBJ2-3
CDR3: CASSPRGGSPYGYTF; V: TRBV28; J: TRBJ1-2
CDR3: CASSVAGPFGDYGYTF; V: TRBV9; J: TRBJ1-2
CDR3: CAWSVLWRNGNSPLHF; V: TRBV30; J: TRBJ1-6
CDR3: CASSSGLAGETDTQYF; V: TRBV5-1; J: TRBJ2-3
CDR3: CASSLLAFYNEQFF; V: TRBV12-3/TRBV12-4; J: TRBJ2-1
CDR3: CASSLSPAPQYF; V: TRBV12-3/TRBV12-4; J: TRBJ2-5
CDR3: CASSYGRNQPQHF; V: TRBV6-5; J: TRBJ1-5
CDR3: CASSLGPSNQPQHF; V: TRBV12-3/TRBV12-4; J: TRBJ1-5
CDR3: CASSPYQTRTQYF; V: TRBV7-2; J: TRBJ2-3
CDR3: CASILRGSDGYTF; V: TRBV19; J: TRBJ1-2
CDR3: CASSPSMNTEAFF; V: TRBV18; J: TRBJ1-1
CDR3: CAWSVLRGQGSEAFF; V: TRBV30; J: TRBJ1-1
CDR3: CASSQSSGSVGELFF; V: TRBV27; J: TRBJ2-2
CDR3: CASSLDSLGGGQYF; V: TRBV14; J: TRBJ2-7
CDR3: CASSLSSTRQPQHF; V: TRBV4-1; J: TRBJ1-5
CDR3: CASSQDGQGVSIQYF; V: TRBV4-3; J: TRBJ2-4
CDR3: CSARLVYEQYF; V: TRBV20-1; J: TRBJ2-7
CDR3: CASSIEPTYEQYF; V: TRBV19; J: TRBJ2-7
CDR3: CASTPAGSTEAFF; V: TRBV6-6; J: TRBJ1-1
CDR3: CAWSRGTGIVDGYTF; V: TRBV30; J: TRBJ1-2
CDR3: CASIGAGANVLTF; V: TRBV6-2/TRBV6-3; J: TRBJ2-6
CDR3: CASSTGQGREGGYTF; V: TRBV5-1; J: TRBJ1-2
CDR3: CSAPRSGTQPQHF; V: TRBV20-1; J: TRBJ1-5
CDR3: CASSLKTRDNSPLHF; V: TRBV5-1; J: TRBJ1-6
CDR3: CSVTTSVQDTQYF; V: TRBV29-1; J: TRBJ2-3
CDR3: CASSSGQVSYEQYF; V: TRBV28; J: TRBJ2-7
CDR3: CASSIQTGSEAFF; V: TRBV7-2; J: TRBJ1-1
CDR3: CASSQENTGVVGYTF; V: TRBV3-1; J: TRBJ1-2